The next 28 T cell receptor beta chains were all read from a single sample in a study of T cell changes during pregnancy in multiple sclerosis (dated by TCRdb to the late 2010s). The library was made by the immunoSEQ multiplex PCR assay. TCRdb obtained this table from immuneACCESS and retained in-frame rearrangements with V and J assigned. These tables miss some clones; where compared with another copy, unresolved V genes account for less than half of the shortfall, and the remainder is unexplained. For this sample there are about 100,000 clones; approximately 90% appear just once. Of the sample, around 0.8% falls within the top ten clones. The sequences come from peripheral blood, collected in the second trimester of pregnancy. The origin of the receptors is a female donor in good health, enrolled as a control in a pregnancy study.

This sequence joins TRBV5-6 and TRBJ1-1; 7 bases match TRBD1. Per the germline V gene, CDR1 is SGHDT and CDR2 is YYEEEE. The trim removed 3 bases at V and 8 bases at J, leaving 7 bases unmatched. The CDR3 loop spans 13 amino acids. Here the CDR3 DNA reads TGTGCCAGCAGCTCGGTTACAGGGGTCGAAGCTTTCTTT. Protein product: CASSSVTGVEAFF.

The genes are TRBV2 and TRBJ2-1; 13 nucleotides agree with TRBD2. V lost 7 bases, J lost 9 bases, and 6 bases stayed unmatched. The CDR3 covers 14 residues. Germline V gene lookup returns CDR1 SNHLY and CDR2 FYNNEI. CDR3 sequence: CASTRTSGSREQFF. CDR3 DNA sequence: TGTGCCAGCACTAGGACTAGCGGGAGTCGTGAGCAGTTCTTC. Together with reference TRBV2 and TRBJ2-1, the CDR3 gives the full variable domain: EPEVTQTPSHQVTQMGQEVILRCVPISNHLYFYWYRQILGQKVEFLVSFYNNEISEKSEIFDDQFSVERPDGSNFTLKIRSTKLEDSAMYFCASTRTSGSREQFFGPGTRLTVL.

The rearrangement uses TRBV6-5 and TRBJ2-7; weak D call: TRBD2 (5 bases). The germline V gene has CDR1 MNHEY and CDR2 SVGAGI. The V gene lost 6 bases and the J gene lost 0 bases, with 15 bases spanning the gap. This CDR3 region has 15 residues. CDR3 amino acids: CASSAAGGTSYEQYF. CDR3 nucleotides: TGTGCCAGCAGCGCAGCTGGAGGCACCTCCTACGAGCAGTACTTC.

This clone was counted a single time. The rearrangement joins TRBV7-6 to TRBJ1-3; D remains unclear. V dropped 1 base and J dropped 4 bases, with 14 bases sitting between them. Germline loops: CDR1 SGHVS, CDR2 FNYEAQ. The CDR3 sequence is 16 residues long. CDR3 DNA sequence: TGTGCCAGCAGCTTAGAGTCGGGAGGGAGCGGAAACACCATATATTTT. This encodes CASSLESGGSGNTIYF.

This sequence joins TRBV19 and TRBJ1-4; D gene uncertain. This CDR3 region has 14 residues. V lost 5 bases and J lost 3, with 10 bases in between. Germline lookup yields CDR1 LNHDA and CDR2 SQIVND (reference sequence). CDR3 bases: TGTGCCAGTAGTGAGTTAGATTCTAATGAAAAACTGTTTTTT. It yields the protein CASSELDSNEKLFF.

The chain links TRBV6-1 to TRBJ2-1, with D possibly TRBD2 on 5 matching bases. The ends were cut back, 0 bases at V and 2 bases at J, with 11 bases in the middle. The germline V gene encodes CDR1 MNHNS and CDR2 SASEGT. The CDR3 runs to 16 residues. CDR3 sequence reads: CASSEAGGLPYNEQFF. The CDR3 DNA follows: TGTGCCAGCAGTGAAGCGGGCGGGCTTCCCTACAATGAGCAGTTCTTC.

V is TRBV27 and J is TRBJ1-2; D possibly corresponds to TRBD1 (5 bases). V lost 3 bases to trimming and J lost 8 bases, with 10 bases between them. The length of the CDR3 is 12 residues. The V gene's germline CDR1 is MNHEY and CDR2 SMNVEV (reference sequence). This CDR3 is CASSLPGGGYTF. In DNA form, the CDR3 reads TGTGCCAGCAGTTTGCCGGGGGGAGGCTACACCTTC.

The V and J genes are TRBV5-8 and TRBJ1-3; D gene uncertain. The CDR3 has 13 residues. V lost 2 bases, J lost 2 bases, and 5 bases lay in between. The V gene's germline CDR1 is SGHTS and CDR2 YDEGEE. DNA of the CDR3: TGTGCCAGCAGCTTCGGAGCTGGAAACACCATATATTTT. It is translated as CASSFGAGNTIYF.

The genes are TRBV28 and TRBJ2-3; 9 nucleotides match TRBD2. This CDR3 has 12 residues. V shed 8 bases and J 9 bases; nucleotides not matched to a gene: 6. Germline values: CDR1 MDHEN, CDR2 SYDVKM. CDR3: CASGATSGTQYF. Written as DNA, the CDR3 is TGTGCCAGCGGCGCGACTAGCGGAACGCAGTATTTT.

The J gene is TRBJ1-4, the V gene TRBV28, with a possible D match to TRBD1 (6 bases). The CDR3 covers 15 residues. Per germline, CDR1 MDHEN and CDR2 SYDVKM. V dropped 3 bases and J dropped 0 bases, with 8 bases sitting between them. The CDR3 DNA is TGTGCCAGCAGTTTGGACAGCACAACTAATGAAAAACTGTTTTTT. It is translated as CASSLDSTTNEKLFF. Full variable domain (outside the CDR3, taken from reference TRBV28 and TRBJ1-4): DVKVTQSSRYLVKRTGEKVFLECVQDMDHENMFWYRQDPGLGLRLIYFSYDVKMKEKGDIPEGYSVSREKKERFSLILESASTNQTSMYLCASSLDSTTNEKLFFGSGTQLSVL.

This clone was seen more than once but under ten times. This rearrangement joins TRBV18 to TRBJ1-1; D is possibly TRBD1 (5 bases). CDR1 and CDR2 (germline): KGHSH, LQKENI. Trimming cost V 6 bases and J 5 bases, with 16 bases left between them. The CDR3 loop spans 14 amino acids. CDR3 DNA sequence: TGTGCCAGCTCGCGGCTCCAGGGTGAAACTGAAGCTTTCTTT. Its protein is CASSRLQGETEAFF.

V usage is TRBV13 and J usage is TRBJ1-1; a possible D gene is TRBD1 (5 bases). Germline assignment: CDR1 PRHDT and CDR2 FYEKMQ (reference sequence). CDR3 length equals 18 residues. Trimming stripped 2 bases from V and 1 base from J, with 20 bases between. The DNA of the CDR3 is TGTGCCAGCAGCTTATTTGGCGGCGGGAGGGGCCGGAACACTGAAGCTTTCTTT. Translation: CASSLFGGGRGRNTEAFF.

The J gene is TRBJ1-1, the V gene TRBV28; a weak D match, TRBD1 (5 bases). CDR1 is MDHEN, CDR2 SYDVKM, per germline. The CDR3 is made up of 12 amino acids. Between the trimmed V and J ends, which lost 5 bases and 4 bases, there was a span of 8 bases. CDR3 loop: CASSRGGTEAFF. Here the CDR3 DNA reads TGTGCCAGCAGTCGGGGGGGCACTGAAGCTTTCTTT.

J is TRBJ1-6 and V is TRBV6-5; D is unresolved. Trimming removed 2 bases at V and 3 bases at J, with 8 bases between. The CDR3 contains 15 residues. The germline CDR1 and CDR2 sequences are MNHEY and SVGAGI. The CDR3, as DNA: TGTGCCAGCAGTTACGAGGGCAGCTATAATTCACCCCTCCACTTT. It encodes CASSYEGSYNSPLHF.

This chain connects TRBV15 to TRBJ1-1; unclear D gene. Germline V gene sequence: CDR1 LNHNV, CDR2 YYDKDF (reference sequence). This CDR3 has 13 residues. V was clipped by 3 bases and J by 1 base, with 6 bases between them. CDR3 sequence: CATSSKRNTEAFF. The CDR3 region has the DNA TGTGCCACCAGCAGTAAGAGGAACACTGAAGCTTTCTTT. The full variable domain, in which reference TRBV15 and TRBJ1-1 provide the parts outside the CDR3, is DAMVIQNPRYQVTQFGKPVTLSCSQTLNHNVMYWYQQKSSQAPKLLFHYYDKDFNNEADTPDNFQSRRPNTSFCFLDIRSPGLGDTAMYLCATSSKRNTEAFFGQGTRLTVV.

V usage is TRBV11-2 and J usage is TRBJ2-7; TRBD2 agrees at 12 bases. V dropped 4 bases and J dropped 7; count of bases not matched to a gene: 14. This CDR3 spans 17 amino acids. Germline CDR1 and CDR2: SGHAT and FQNNGV. This CDR3 is CASSSGTSGLPSREQYF. CDR3 in DNA: TGTGCCAGCAGCTCCGGGACTAGCGGGTTACCTTCTAGGGAGCAGTACTTC. Full variable domain (remainder filled in from reference TRBV11-2 and TRBJ2-7): EAGVAQSPRYKIIEKRQSVAFWCNPISGHATLYWYQQILGQGPKLLIQFQNNGVVDDSQLPKDRFSAERLKGVDSTLKIQPAKLEDSAVYLCASSSGTSGLPSREQYFGPGTRLTVT.

The gene calls are TRBV9 and TRBJ1-6, with 9 bases fitting TRBD1. The CDR3 contains 15 residues. Germline values: CDR1 SGDLS, CDR2 YYNGEE. The ends lost 2 bases at V and 5 bases at J; junction bases unmatched: 2. The CDR3 DNA follows: TGTGCCAGCAGCGTCACAGGGGGCGATAATTCACCCCTCCACTTT. Its translation: CASSVTGGDNSPLHF.

This chain links TRBV5-1 with TRBJ2-7; 10 bases agree with TRBD2. The V segment lost 4 bases and the J segment 1 base; nucleotides outside the gene matches: 17. The CDR3 has 19 residues. Germline V gene lookup returns CDR1 SGHRS and CDR2 YFSETQ. The CDR3 spells CASSPTTRRTSGLSYEQYF. The CDR3 nucleotides read TGCGCCAGCAGCCCCACGACACGGAGGACTAGCGGTCTATCCTACGAGCAGTACTTC. Based on the CDR3 plus reference TRBV5-1 and TRBJ2-7, the full variable domain is KAGVTQTPRYLIKTRGQQVTLSCSPISGHRSVSWYQQTPGQGLQFLFEYFSETQRNKGNFPGRFSGRQFSNSRSEMNVSTLELGDSALYLCASSPTTRRTSGLSYEQYFGPGTRLTVT.

The CDR3 loop reads CASSLAGESHEQYF. The CDR3 DNA reads TGTGCCAGCAGCTTAGCGGGAGAAAGTCACGAGCAGTACTTC. The rearrangement joins TRBV7-8 to TRBJ2-7, with D perhaps TRBD2 (5 bases). This CDR3 has 14 amino acids. V was clipped by 0 bases and J by 5 bases, with 11 bases between them. CDR1 SGHVS and CDR2 FQNEAQ come from the germline V gene. The full variable domain, completed using reference TRBV7-8 and TRBJ2-7, is GAGVSQSPRYKVAKRGQDVALRCDPISGHVSLFWYQQALGQGPEFLTYFQNEAQLDKSGLPSDRFFAERPEGSVSTLKIQRTQQEDSAVYLCASSLAGESHEQYFGPGTRLTVT.

CDR3 bases: TGCAGTGCCAGGCGGGTCGGGGAGCTGTTTTTT. Encoded protein: CSARRVGELFF. V is TRBV20-1 and J is TRBJ2-2, with D perhaps matching TRBD2 (5 bases). CDR3 length equals 11 residues. The V and J ends lost 6 bases and 7 bases respectively, with 9 bases between them. The germline gives CDR1 DFQATT, CDR2 SNEGSKA (reference sequence).

The chain recombines TRBV6-1 with TRBJ1-2; no definite D call. Germline V CDR1 and CDR2: MNHNS, SASEGT. Trimming took 7 bases from V and 2 from J, leaving 8 bases between them. CDR3 length equals 12 residues. The CDR3 sequence: CASIEGNYGYTF. CDR3 DNA: TGTGCCAGCATAGAGGGCAACTATGGCTACACCTTC.

CDR3: CASSRGLEETQYF. CDR3 sequence (DNA): TGTGCCAGCAGCCGAGGACTGGAAGAGACCCAGTACTTC. This rearrangement joins TRBV7-9 to TRBJ2-5; perhaps TRBD2 as D (5 bases). From germline, CDR1 is SEHNR and CDR2 FQNEAQ (reference sequence). The length of the CDR3 is 13 residues. V lost 5 bases to trimming and J lost 3 bases, with 10 bases between them.

This clone was seen once. J is TRBJ2-3 and V is TRBV5-1; TRBD2 matches 9 bases. Germline V CDR1 and CDR2: SGHRS, YFSETQ. Trimming took 0 bases from V and 1 from J; bases not matched to a gene: 9. CDR3 size: 18 residues. CDR3 in DNA: TGCGCCAGCAGCTTGGTGGGACTAGCAGCCGAAGGCACAGATACGCAGTATTTT. It yields the protein CASSLVGLAAEGTDTQYF.

Only a few counts were recorded for this clone. The CDR3: CASSLYTYNEQFF. The CDR3 DNA reads as TGTGCCAGCAGCTTGTACACCTACAATGAGCAGTTCTTC. The chain employs TRBV7-6 and TRBJ2-1, with D unresolved. The CDR3 is made up of 13 amino acids. The ends were cut back, 3 bases at V and 2 bases at J, with 5 bases in the middle. Germline assignment: CDR1 SGHVS and CDR2 FNYEAQ.

The chain has TRBV19 and TRBJ2-1, with 12 bases fitting TRBD2. Germline values: CDR1 LNHDA, CDR2 SQIVND (reference sequence). CDR3 size: 20 residues. J lost 7 bases, V lost 5 bases, and 21 bases had no gene match. The CDR3 here is CASSQTGRTSGTPRGNEQFF. The CDR3 DNA reads TGTGCCAGTAGTCAGACCGGACGGACTAGCGGGACCCCCCGTGGAAATGAGCAGTTCTTC.

This chain connects TRBV6-5 to TRBJ1-4; TRBD1 is a possible D gene (6 bases). Trimming cost V 2 bases and J 8 bases, with 15 bases left between them. The CDR3 has 15 amino acids. Germline V lookup: CDR1 MNHEY, CDR2 SVGAGI. The CDR3 sequence is CASSYTNRAIEKLFF. DNA of the CDR3: TGTGCCAGCAGTTACACTAACAGGGCTATCGAAAAACTGTTTTTT.

The rearrangement links TRBV5-1 to TRBJ1-1; no clear D. This CDR3 comprises 16 residues. Per the germline V gene, CDR1 is SGHRS and CDR2 is YFSETQ. V shed 0 bases and J shed 0 bases, with 12 bases lying between them. The CDR3 reads CASSLGQETMNTEAFF. Here the CDR3 DNA reads TGCGCCAGCAGCTTGGGCCAGGAAACCATGAACACTGAAGCTTTCTTT.

This clone has only one observation. The chain uses TRBV7-6 and TRBJ2-7; tentatively, D is TRBD1 (6 bases). With 8 bases removed from V and 6 bases from J, the gap between germline ends came to 20 bases. The CDR3 has 14 amino acids. Germline V lookup: CDR1 SGHVS, CDR2 FNYEAQ. As DNA, the CDR3 is TGTGCCAGCGCACCGGACAGAGGCTTGGTCGAGCAGTACTTC. Protein: CASAPDRGLVEQYF.